A single sample is the source of the 20 T cell receptor beta chains below, sequenced in a study of PD-L1 blockade in urothelial cancer. The time point is: pretreatment peripheral blood. Libraries were prepared by immunoSEQ multiplex PCR; TCRdb keeps only in-frame clonotypes and omits some of them. The table records about 53,000 clones, about 83% of them present only once. Material: PBMCs, obtained around atezolizumab (anti-PD-L1) treatment. The receptors come from a woman aged 60-70 years with urothelial cancer.

The chain is built from TRBV13 and TRBJ2-2; 9 bases line up with TRBD1. The CDR3 is 18 amino acids. V dropped 4 bases and J dropped 3; count of bases not matched to a gene: 12. Per the germline V gene, CDR1 is PRHDT and CDR2 is FYEKMQ (reference sequence). For the CDR3, the DNA is TGTGCCAGCAGCTCCATTCAACCGGGACAGGGTGACACCGGGGAGCTGTTTTTT. Its translation: CASSSIQPGQGDTGELFF.

The J gene is TRBJ2-1, the V gene TRBV28; a possible D gene is TRBD2 (5 bases). This CDR3 has 15 amino acids. Germline V gene sequence: CDR1 MDHEN, CDR2 SYDVKM. With 6 bases removed from V and 8 bases from J, the gap between germline ends came to 20 bases. As DNA, the CDR3 is TGTGCCAGCAGACCCCGGGTCTCGAACGGGGATGAGCAGTTCTTC. It translates to CASRPRVSNGDEQFF.

Remarks on this clone: At the DNA level, this CDR3 is encoded by other sequences in the same sample as well. The V and J genes are TRBV4-3 and TRBJ2-2; no clear D. The V and J ends lost 0 bases and 6 bases respectively, with 8 bases between them. CDR3 size: 14 residues. Germline CDR1 and CDR2: LGHNA and YSLEER. CDR3 bases: TGCGCCAGCAGCCAAGATCGTGTCGCCGGGGAGCTGTTTTTT. It specifies CASSQDRVAGELFF.

The genes are TRBV5-6 and TRBJ1-1; D ambiguous. V gave up 0 bases and J gave up 2 bases, with 8 bases separating them. The length of the CDR3 is 14 residues. Germline V lookup: CDR1 SGHDT, CDR2 YYEEEE. As DNA, the CDR3 is TGTGCCAGCAGCTTGGAGAGGATAAACACTGAAGCTTTCTTT. Its translation: CASSLERINTEAFF.

The gene calls are TRBV2 and TRBJ2-3; 8 bases match TRBD2. There are 16 residues in the CDR3. CDR1 is SNHLY, CDR2 FYNNEI, per germline. V lost 1 base, J lost 0 bases, and 3 bases stayed unmatched. The CDR3 region has the DNA TGTGCCAGCAGTGAAGGGACTAGCAGTAGCACAGATACGCAGTATTTT. Amino acid sequence: CASSEGTSSSTDTQYF.

The genes are TRBV7-9 and TRBJ1-2, with 7 bases fitting TRBD1. Germline CDR1 and CDR2: SEHNR and FQNEAQ (reference sequence). There are 14 residues in the CDR3. The V segment lost 2 bases and the J segment 9 bases; nucleotides outside the gene matches: 9. CDR3 in DNA: TGTGCCAGCAGCTTACAAGGGGGCGACAGGCGCTACACCTTC. Translation gives CASSLQGGDRRYTF.

The V gene is TRBV5-6, the J gene TRBJ1-4, with D possibly matching TRBD1 (6 bases). V was clipped by 3 bases and J by 8 bases, with 14 bases between them. The length of the CDR3 is 14 residues. CDR1 SGHDT and CDR2 YYEEEE come from the germline V gene. CDR3 nucleotides: TGTGCCAGCAGCTACTACAGGGAGGGGGAAAAACTGTTTTTT. Its protein product is CASSYYREGEKLFF.

This chain connects TRBV19 to TRBJ1-2; 7 positions agree with TRBD1. Per the germline V gene, CDR1 is LNHDA and CDR2 is SQIVND (reference sequence). The CDR3 contains 15 residues. V dropped 6 bases and J dropped 4; count of bases not matched to a gene: 11. DNA of the CDR3: TGTGCCAGTAGGACGACAGGGCCCGAGGGCTATGGCTACACCTTC. It yields the protein CASRTTGPEGYGYTF.

This clone was observed once. This specimen includes other DNA sequences encoding the same CDR3. This rearrangement joins TRBV5-4 to TRBJ1-2; 7 nucleotides agree with TRBD1. Trimming took 0 bases from V and 4 from J; bases not matched to a gene: 3. The CDR3 contains 14 residues. Per germline, CDR1 SGHNT and CDR2 YYREEE (reference sequence). The CDR3 here is CASSLDRGFYGYTF. The CDR3 DNA follows: TGTGCCAGCAGCTTGGACAGGGGATTCTATGGCTACACCTTC.

The gene calls are TRBV2 and TRBJ2-2; possibly TRBD2 for D (5 bases). CDR3 length equals 13 residues. In germline, CDR1 is SNHLY, CDR2 FYNNEI. V gave up 6 bases and J gave up 3 bases, with 8 bases separating them. The CDR3 DNA reads as TGTGCCAGCAGCGGAGGATACACCGGGGAGCTGTTTTTT. It yields the protein CASSGGYTGELFF.

The chain uses TRBV15 and TRBJ2-5; TRBD1 matches 11 bases. The CDR3 spans 17 residues. Germline loops: CDR1 LNHNV, CDR2 YYDKDF (reference sequence). J gave up 4 bases and V 1 base, and 8 bases lay outside the gene matches. The chain's CDR3 is CATSRAPGTGGAETQYF. CDR3 in DNA: TGTGCCACCAGCAGAGCTCCCGGGACAGGGGGGGCAGAGACCCAGTACTTC.

The V and J genes are TRBV5-4 and TRBJ2-1; TRBD2 agrees at 13 bases. The CDR3 length is 14 residues. V dropped 7 bases and J dropped 4; count of bases not matched to a gene: 2. CDR1 SGHNT and CDR2 YYREEE come from the germline V gene (reference sequence). The DNA of the CDR3 is TGTGCCAGCTGGACTAGCGGGGGTTACAATGAGCAGTTCTTC. As protein: CASWTSGGYNEQFF.

The rearrangement links TRBV19 to TRBJ2-5; TRBD2 agrees at 10 bases. J gave up 2 bases and V 5 bases, and 8 bases lay outside the gene matches. The CDR3 has 16 residues. Germline CDR1 and CDR2: LNHDA and SQIVND (reference sequence). DNA of the CDR3: TGTGCCAGTAGTCAATTAGGGACTAGCGTACAAGAGACCCAGTACTTC. Residues: CASSQLGTSVQETQYF.

The J gene is TRBJ1-3, the V gene TRBV18; tentative D call: TRBD1 (5 bases). CDR3 length: 16 amino acids. CDR1 KGHSH and CDR2 LQKENI come from the germline V gene. V lost 4 bases to trimming and J lost 0 bases, with 13 bases between them. CDR3: CASSQTTGSSGNTIYF. As DNA, the CDR3 is TGTGCCAGCTCACAGACCACAGGTAGCTCTGGAAACACCATATATTTT.

The chain recombines TRBV11-3 with TRBJ2-1; the match to TRBD2 covers 11 bases. The germline CDR1 and CDR2 sequences are SGHNT and YENEEA. The trim removed 5 bases at V and 3 bases at J, leaving 3 bases unmatched. The CDR3 contains 15 residues. The CDR3 sequence: CASSRGTSGYNEQFF. The CDR3 DNA reads as TGTGCCAGCAGCAGGGGGACTAGCGGCTACAATGAGCAGTTCTTC.

V and J are TRBV19 and TRBJ2-1, with 8 bases identical to TRBD1. J was trimmed by 9 bases and V by 7 bases; bases with no gene match: 23. The CDR3 sequence is 18 residues long. CDR1 is LNHDA and CDR2 is SQIVND in the germline V gene (reference sequence). In DNA, the CDR3 is TGTGCCAGTATTAAACGTGCAGGGGGCGGCCGGTCGCCCAGTGAGCAGTTCTTC. Residues: CASIKRAGGGRSPSEQFF.

This clone appeared a single time. V is TRBV9 and J is TRBJ2-7; 7 bases are shared with TRBD1. The J segment lost 3 bases and the V segment lost 3 bases, leaving 6 bases of the junction unmatched. Germline CDR1 reads SGDLS; CDR2 reads YYNGEE. This CDR3 is 14 amino acids long. Here the CDR3 DNA reads TGTGCCAGCAGCGCTGGGACAGACAACTACGAGCAGTACTTC. Protein: CASSAGTDNYEQYF. The variable domain in full, with the rest retrieved from reference TRBV9 and TRBJ2-7, is DSGVTQTPKHLITATGQRVTLRCSPRSGDLSVYWYQQSLDQGLQFLIQYYNGEERAKGNILERFSAQQFPDLHSELNLSSLELGDSALYFCASSAGTDNYEQYFGPGTRLTVT.

J is TRBJ2-2 and V is TRBV10-3; 10 bases are shared with TRBD2. The CDR3 sequence is 15 residues long. The germline CDR1 and CDR2 sequences are ENHRY and SYGVKD. Unmatched junction bases numbered 5, after V lost 5 bases and J lost 5 bases. CDR3 sequence reads: CAISLLAGETGELFF. The DNA for the CDR3 is TGTGCCATCAGTCTCCTAGCGGGAGAGACCGGGGAGCTGTTTTTT.

The chain is built from TRBV29-1 and TRBJ2-3, with TRBD2 as a possible D gene (6 bases). This CDR3 is built from 14 residues. Germline CDR1 reads SQVTM; CDR2 reads ANQGSEA. V was trimmed by 2 bases and J by 5 bases, leaving 14 bases between them. CDR3 DNA sequence: TGCAGCGTTGAATTATCCGGGGGTGGAGATACGCAGTATTTT. Its protein product is CSVELSGGGDTQYF.

This sequence joins TRBV7-6 and TRBJ2-7, with 9 bases identical to TRBD2. The CDR3 consists of 18 residues. V shed 4 bases and J 0 bases; nucleotides not matched to a gene: 13. Germline lookup yields CDR1 SGHVS and CDR2 FNYEAQ. The chain's CDR3 is CASSSFVAGGPSSYEQYF. DNA of the CDR3: TGTGCCAGCAGCTCCTTTGTCGCGGGAGGGCCTAGCTCCTACGAGCAGTACTTC.